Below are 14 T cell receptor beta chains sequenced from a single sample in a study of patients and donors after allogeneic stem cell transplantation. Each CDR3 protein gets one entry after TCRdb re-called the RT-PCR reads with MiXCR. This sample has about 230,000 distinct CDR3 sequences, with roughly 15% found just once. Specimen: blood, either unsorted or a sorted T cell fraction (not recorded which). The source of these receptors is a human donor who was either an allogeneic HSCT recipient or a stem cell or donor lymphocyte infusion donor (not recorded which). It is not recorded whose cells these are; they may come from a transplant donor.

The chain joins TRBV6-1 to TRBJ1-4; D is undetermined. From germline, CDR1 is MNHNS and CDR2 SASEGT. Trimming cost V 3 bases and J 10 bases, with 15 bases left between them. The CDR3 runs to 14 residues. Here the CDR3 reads CASSDRVHGGKLFF. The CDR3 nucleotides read TGTGCCAGCAGTGATAGGGTTCACGGTGGAAAACTGTTTTTT.

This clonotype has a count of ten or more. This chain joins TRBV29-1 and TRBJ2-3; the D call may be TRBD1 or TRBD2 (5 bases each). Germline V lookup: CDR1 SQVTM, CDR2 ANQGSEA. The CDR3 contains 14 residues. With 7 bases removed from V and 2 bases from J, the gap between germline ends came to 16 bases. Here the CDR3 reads CSAPGALHTDTQYF. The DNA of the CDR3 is TGCAGCGCTCCCGGGGCTCTTCACACAGATACGCAGTATTTT.

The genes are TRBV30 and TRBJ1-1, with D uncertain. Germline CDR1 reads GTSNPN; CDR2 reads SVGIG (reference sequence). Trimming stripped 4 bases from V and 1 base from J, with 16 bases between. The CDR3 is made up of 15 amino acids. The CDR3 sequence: CAWTRNYGPNTEAFF. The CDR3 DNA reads TGTGCCTGGACCAGAAACTACGGGCCGAACACTGAAGCTTTCTTT.

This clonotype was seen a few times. The CDR3 DNA reads TGTGCCAGTAGTAAAGGGATTCGCTATGGCTACACCTTC. Protein sequence: CASSKGIRYGYTF. The chain links TRBV19 to TRBJ1-2; no definite D call. V was trimmed by 4 bases and J by 4 bases, leaving 10 bases between them. Germline CDR1 and CDR2: LNHDA and SQIVND (reference sequence). The CDR3 runs to 13 residues.

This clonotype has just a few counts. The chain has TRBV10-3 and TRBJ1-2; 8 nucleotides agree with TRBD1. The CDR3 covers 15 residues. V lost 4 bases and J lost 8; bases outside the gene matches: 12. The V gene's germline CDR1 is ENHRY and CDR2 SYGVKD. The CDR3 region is CAISADRERQSGYTF. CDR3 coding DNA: TGTGCCATCAGTGCGGACAGGGAAAGGCAGAGCGGCTACACCTTC.

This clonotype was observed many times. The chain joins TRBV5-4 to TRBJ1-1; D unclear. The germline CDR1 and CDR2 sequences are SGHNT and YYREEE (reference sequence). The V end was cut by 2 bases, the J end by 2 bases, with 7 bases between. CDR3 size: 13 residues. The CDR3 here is CASSFQRNTEAFF. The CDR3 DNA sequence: TGTGCCAGCAGCTTCCAACGTAACACTGAAGCTTTCTTT.

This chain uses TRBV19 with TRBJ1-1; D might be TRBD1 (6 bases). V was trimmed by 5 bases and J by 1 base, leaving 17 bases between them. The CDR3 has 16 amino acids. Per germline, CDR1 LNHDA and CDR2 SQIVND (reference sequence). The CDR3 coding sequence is TGTGCCAGTAGTCCGATGGACAGAGGGGGGAACACTGAAGCTTTCTTT. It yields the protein CASSPMDRGGNTEAFF.

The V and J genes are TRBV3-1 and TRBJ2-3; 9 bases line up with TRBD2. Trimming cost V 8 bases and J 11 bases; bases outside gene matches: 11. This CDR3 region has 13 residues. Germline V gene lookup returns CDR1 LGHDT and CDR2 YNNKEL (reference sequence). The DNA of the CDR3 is TGTGCCAGCCAAGTGGGAGCGGGGGGCCAGCAGTATTTT. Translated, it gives CASQVGAGGQQYF.

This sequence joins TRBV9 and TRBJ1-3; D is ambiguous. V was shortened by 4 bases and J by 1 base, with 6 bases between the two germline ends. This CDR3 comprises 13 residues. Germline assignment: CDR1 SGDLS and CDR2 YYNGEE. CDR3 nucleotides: TGTGCCAGCAGCCCTTTATCTGGAAACACCATATATTTT. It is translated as CASSPLSGNTIYF.

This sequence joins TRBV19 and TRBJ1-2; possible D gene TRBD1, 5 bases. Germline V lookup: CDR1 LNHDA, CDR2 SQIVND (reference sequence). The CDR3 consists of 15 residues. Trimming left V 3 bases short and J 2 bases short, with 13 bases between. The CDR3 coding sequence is TGTGCCAGTAGTATTAACCCACAGGAGAACTATGGCTACACCTTC. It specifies CASSINPQENYGYTF. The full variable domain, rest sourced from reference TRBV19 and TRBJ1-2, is DGGITQSPKYLFRKEGQNVTLSCEQNLNHDAMYWYRQDPGQGLRLIYYSQIVNDFQKGDIAEGYSVSREKKESFPLTVTSAQKNPTAFYLCASSINPQENYGYTFGSGTRLTVV.

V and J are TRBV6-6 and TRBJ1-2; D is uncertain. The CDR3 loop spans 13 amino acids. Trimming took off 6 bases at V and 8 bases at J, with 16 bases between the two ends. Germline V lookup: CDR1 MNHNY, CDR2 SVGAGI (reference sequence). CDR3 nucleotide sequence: TGTGCCAGCAGAACCGACGGACTCATCGGCTACACCTTC. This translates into CASRTDGLIGYTF.

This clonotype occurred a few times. CDR3 loop: CASPWERLNTEAFF. DNA of the CDR3: TGTGCCAGCCCCTGGGAGAGACTGAACACTGAAGCTTTCTTT. The V and J genes are TRBV21-1 and TRBJ1-1; TRBD1, the D gene given by the table, was not confirmed from the DNA. TRBV21-1 is listed as a pseudogene. The CDR3 runs to 14 residues.

CDR3 in DNA: TGCGCCAGCAGCTTGACTAGCAACTCCTACAATGAGCAGTTCTTC. Residues: CASSLTSNSYNEQFF. The chain couples TRBV5-1 to TRBJ2-1; perhaps TRBD2 as D (6 bases). From germline, CDR1 is SGHRS and CDR2 YFSETQ. This CDR3 contains 15 residues. Deletions cut 1 base from V and 0 bases from J, with 8 bases between.

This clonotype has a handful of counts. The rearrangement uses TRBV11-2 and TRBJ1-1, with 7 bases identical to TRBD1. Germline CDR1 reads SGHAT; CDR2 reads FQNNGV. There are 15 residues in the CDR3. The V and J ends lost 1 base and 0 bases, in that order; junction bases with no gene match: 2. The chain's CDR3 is CASSLGQGLNTEAFF. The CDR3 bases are TGTGCCAGCAGCTTAGGACAGGGTTTGAACACTGAAGCTTTCTTT.